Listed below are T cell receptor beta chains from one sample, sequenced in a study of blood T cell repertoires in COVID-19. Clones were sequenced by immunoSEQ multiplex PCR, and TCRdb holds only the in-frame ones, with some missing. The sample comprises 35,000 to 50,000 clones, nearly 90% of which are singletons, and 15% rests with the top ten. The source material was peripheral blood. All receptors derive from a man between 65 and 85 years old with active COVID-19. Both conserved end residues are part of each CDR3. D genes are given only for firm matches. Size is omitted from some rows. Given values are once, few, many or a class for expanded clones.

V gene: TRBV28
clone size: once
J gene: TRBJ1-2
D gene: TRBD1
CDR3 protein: CASSRPWTGSLHYGYTF
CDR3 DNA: TGTGCCAGCAGTCGCCCGTGGACAGGATCCCTACACTATGGCTACACCTTC

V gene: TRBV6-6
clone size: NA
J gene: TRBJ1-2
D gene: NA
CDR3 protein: CASSSGTSNYGYTF
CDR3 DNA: TGTGCCAGCAGTTCCGGGACATCTAACTATGGCTACACCTTC

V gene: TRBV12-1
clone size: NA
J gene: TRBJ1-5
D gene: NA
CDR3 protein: CASSFAGRGSNQPQHF
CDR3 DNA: TGTGCCAGCAGCTTTGCCGGTAGGGGTAGCAATCAGCCCCAGCATTTT

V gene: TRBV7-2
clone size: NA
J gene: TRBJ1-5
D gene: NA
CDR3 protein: CASSLGSLRGQPQHF
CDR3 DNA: TGTGCCAGCAGCTTAGGTAGTCTAAGAGGGCAGCCCCAGCATTTT

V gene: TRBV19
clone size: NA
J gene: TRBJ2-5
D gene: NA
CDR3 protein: CASRARELQETQYF
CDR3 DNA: TGTGCCAGTAGAGCGAGAGAACTACAAGAGACCCAGTACTTC

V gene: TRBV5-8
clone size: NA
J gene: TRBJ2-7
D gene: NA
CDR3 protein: CASSLRGTSYEQYF
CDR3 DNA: TGTGCCAGCAGCTTAAGGGGTACTTCCTACGAGCAGTACTTC

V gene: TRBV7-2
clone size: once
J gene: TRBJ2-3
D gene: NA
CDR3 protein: CASSLGGGTSTDTQYF
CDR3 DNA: TGTGCCAGCAGCCTAGGGGGGGGTACTAGCACAGATACGCAGTATTTT

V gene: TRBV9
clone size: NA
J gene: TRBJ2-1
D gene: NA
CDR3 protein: CASSSAGQPYNEQFF
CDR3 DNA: TGTGCCAGCAGCTCGGCGGGACAGCCCTACAATGAGCAGTTCTTC

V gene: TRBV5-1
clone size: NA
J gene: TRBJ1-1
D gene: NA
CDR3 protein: CASSSGGETDFQNTEAFF
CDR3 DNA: TGCGCCAGCAGCTCGGGGGGTGAAACGGATTTTCAGAACACTGAAGCTTTCTTT

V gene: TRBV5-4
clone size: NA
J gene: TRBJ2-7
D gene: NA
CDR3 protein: CASSLGGASSYEQYF
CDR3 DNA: TGTGCCAGCAGCTTGGGCGGGGCAAGCTCCTACGAGCAGTACTTC

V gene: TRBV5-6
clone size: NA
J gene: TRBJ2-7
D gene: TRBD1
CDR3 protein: CASSIRGRLGDEQYF
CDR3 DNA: TGTGCCAGCAGCATCAGGGGGCGCTTGGGGGACGAGCAGTACTTC

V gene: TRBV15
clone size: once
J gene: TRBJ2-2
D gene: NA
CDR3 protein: CATEQNTGELFF
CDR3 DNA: TGTGCCACCGAGCAGAACACCGGGGAGCTGTTTTTT

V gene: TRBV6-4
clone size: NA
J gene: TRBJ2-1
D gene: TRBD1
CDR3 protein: CASSPGQGGNEQFF
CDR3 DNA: TGTGCCAGCAGTCCCGGACAGGGAGGCAATGAGCAGTTCTTC

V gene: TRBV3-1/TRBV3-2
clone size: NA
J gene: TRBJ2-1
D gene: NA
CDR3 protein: CASSQDNRDEQFF
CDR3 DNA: TGTGCCAGCAGCCAAGATAACAGGGATGAGCAGTTCTTC

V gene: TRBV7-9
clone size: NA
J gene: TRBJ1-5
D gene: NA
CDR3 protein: CASSSTGNQPQHF
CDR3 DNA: TGTGCCAGCAGCTCGACAGGCAATCAGCCCCAGCATTTT

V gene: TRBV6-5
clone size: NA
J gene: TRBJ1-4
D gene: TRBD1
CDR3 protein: CASRLGQNEKLFF
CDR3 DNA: TGTGCCAGCAGATTGGGACAGAATGAAAAACTGTTTTTT

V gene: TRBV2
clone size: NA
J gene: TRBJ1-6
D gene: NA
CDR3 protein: CASRGARYNSPLHF
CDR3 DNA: TGTGCCAGCAGGGGAGCTCGGTATAATTCACCCCTCCACTTT

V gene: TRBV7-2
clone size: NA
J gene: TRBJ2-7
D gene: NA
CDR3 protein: CASSLYYEQYF
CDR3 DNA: TGTGCCAGCAGCCTATACTACGAGCAGTACTTC

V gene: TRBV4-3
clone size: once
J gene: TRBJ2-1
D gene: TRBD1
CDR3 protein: CASSPRFGADRPYNEQFF
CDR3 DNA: TGCGCCAGCAGCCCCCGATTTGGGGCGGACAGGCCATACAATGAGCAGTTCTTC

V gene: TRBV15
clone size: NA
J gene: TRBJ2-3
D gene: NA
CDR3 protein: CATSRDRGTRTDTQYF
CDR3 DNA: TGTGCCACCAGCAGAGATCGGGGAACACGCACAGATACGCAGTATTTT

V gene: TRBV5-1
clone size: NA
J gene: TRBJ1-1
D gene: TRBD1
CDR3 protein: CASSLQGGVFTEAFF
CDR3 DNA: TGCGCCAGCAGCTTGCAGGGGGGAGTCTTCACTGAAGCTTTCTTT

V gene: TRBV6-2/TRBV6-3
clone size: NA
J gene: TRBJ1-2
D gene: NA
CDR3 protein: CASSYRVVAYGYTF
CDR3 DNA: TGTGCCAGCAGTTACAGAGTGGTAGCGTATGGCTACACCTTC

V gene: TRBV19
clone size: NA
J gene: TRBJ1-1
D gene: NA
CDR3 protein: CASSIQGGDTEAFF
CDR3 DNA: TGTGCCAGTAGTATTCAGGGCGGTGACACTGAAGCTTTCTTT

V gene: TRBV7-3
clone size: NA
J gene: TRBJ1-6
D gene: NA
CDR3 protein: CASSQYPGVNSPLHF
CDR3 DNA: TGTGCCAGCAGTCAATATCCAGGGGTTAATTCACCCCTCCACTTT

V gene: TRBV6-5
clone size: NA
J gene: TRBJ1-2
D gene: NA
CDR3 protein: CASYGGAWGYTF
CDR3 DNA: TGTGCCAGCTATGGGGGGGCTTGGGGCTACACCTTC

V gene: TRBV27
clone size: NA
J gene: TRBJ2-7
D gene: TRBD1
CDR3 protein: CASSLRTGANYEQYF
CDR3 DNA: TGTGCCAGCAGTCTCCGGACAGGGGCGAACTACGAGCAGTACTTC

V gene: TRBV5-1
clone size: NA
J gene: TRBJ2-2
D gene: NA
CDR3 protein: CASSLGPSRDIVYRELFF
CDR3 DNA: TGCGCCAGCAGCTTGGGTCCTTCACGGGACATAGTTTACCGGGAGCTGTTTTTT

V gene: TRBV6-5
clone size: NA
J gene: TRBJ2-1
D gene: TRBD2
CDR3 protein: CASSKWSGGYNEQFF
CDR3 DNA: TGTGCCAGCAGCAAATGGAGCGGGGGATACAATGAGCAGTTCTTC

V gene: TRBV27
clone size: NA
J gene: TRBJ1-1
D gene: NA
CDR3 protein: CASSSSAGGVIWTEAFF
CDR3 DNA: TGTGCCAGCAGTTCCTCCGCCGGGGGGGTTATATGGACTGAAGCTTTCTTT

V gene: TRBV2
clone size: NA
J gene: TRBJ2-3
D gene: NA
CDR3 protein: CASSEANRRDTQYF
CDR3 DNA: TGTGCCAGCAGTGAGGCTAACAGGAGAGATACGCAGTATTTT

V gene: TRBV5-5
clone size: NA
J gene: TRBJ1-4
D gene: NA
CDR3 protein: CASSLGGASHEKLFF
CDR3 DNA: TGTGCCAGCAGCTTGGGGGGCGCGAGTCATGAAAAACTGTTTTTT

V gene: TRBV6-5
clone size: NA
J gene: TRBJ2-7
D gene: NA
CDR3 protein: CASSSFSPLGEQYF
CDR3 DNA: TGTGCCAGCAGCTCCTTTAGTCCGCTCGGCGAGCAGTACTTC

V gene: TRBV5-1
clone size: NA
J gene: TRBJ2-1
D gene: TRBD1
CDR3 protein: CASTRGTGSYNEQFF
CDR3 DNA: TGCGCCAGCACCCGAGGGACAGGCTCCTACAATGAGCAGTTCTTC

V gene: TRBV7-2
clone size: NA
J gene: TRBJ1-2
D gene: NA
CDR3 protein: CASTTSPIGDGYTF
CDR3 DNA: TGTGCCAGCACTACTAGCCCGATAGGGGATGGCTACACCTTC

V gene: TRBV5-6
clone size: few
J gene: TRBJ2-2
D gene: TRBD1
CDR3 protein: CASSSSRQGERFTGELFF
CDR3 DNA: TGTGCCAGCAGCTCTAGCAGACAGGGAGAAAGGTTCACCGGGGAGCTGTTTTTT

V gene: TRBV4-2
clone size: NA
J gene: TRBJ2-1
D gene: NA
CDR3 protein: CASSQGGYEQFF
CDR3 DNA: TGTGCCAGCAGCCAAGGGGGCTATGAGCAGTTCTTC

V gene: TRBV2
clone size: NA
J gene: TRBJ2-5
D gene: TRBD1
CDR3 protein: CASSLTGEETQYF
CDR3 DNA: TGTGCCAGCAGTCTCACAGGGGAAGAGACCCAGTACTTC

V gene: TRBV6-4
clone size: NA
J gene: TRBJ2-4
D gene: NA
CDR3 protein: CASSRTARENIQYF
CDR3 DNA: TGTGCCAGCAGTCGGACGGCTCGGGAGAACATTCAGTACTTC

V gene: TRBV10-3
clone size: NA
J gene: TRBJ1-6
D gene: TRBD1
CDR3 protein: CAISESTGTDSPLHF
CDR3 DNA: TGTGCCATCAGTGAGTCGACAGGGACGGACTCACCCCTCCACTTT

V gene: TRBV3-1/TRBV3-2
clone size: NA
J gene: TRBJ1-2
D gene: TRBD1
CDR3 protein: CASSLPGQGAYGYTF
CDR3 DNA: TGTGCCAGCAGCCTCCCGGGACAGGGGGCGTATGGCTACACCTTC

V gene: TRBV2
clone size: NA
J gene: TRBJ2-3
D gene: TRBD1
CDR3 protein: CASRFPGQGADTQYF
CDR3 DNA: TGTGCCAGCAGGTTTCCCGGACAGGGGGCAGATACGCAGTATTTT

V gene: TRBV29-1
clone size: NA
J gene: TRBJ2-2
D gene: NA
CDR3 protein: CSVEDRPQGISGELFF
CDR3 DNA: TGCAGCGTTGAAGACCGTCCCCAGGGAATTTCAGGGGAGCTGTTTTTT

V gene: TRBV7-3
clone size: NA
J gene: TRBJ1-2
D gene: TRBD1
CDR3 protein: CASSPSGTGLGGYTF
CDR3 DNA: TGTGCCAGCAGCCCCTCCGGGACAGGCCTAGGGGGCTACACCTTC

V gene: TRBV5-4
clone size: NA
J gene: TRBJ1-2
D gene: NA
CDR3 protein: CASSFSTTTNYGYTF
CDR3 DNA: TGTGCCAGCAGCTTTTCGACAACCACCAACTATGGCTACACCTTC

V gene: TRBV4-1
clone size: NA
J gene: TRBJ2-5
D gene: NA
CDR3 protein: CASSQESGALGTQYF
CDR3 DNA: TGCGCCAGCAGCCAAGAATCCGGAGCCCTTGGGACCCAGTACTTC

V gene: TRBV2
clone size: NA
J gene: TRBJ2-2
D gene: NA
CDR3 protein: CASRGVVNTGELFF
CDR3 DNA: TGTGCCAGCAGGGGCGTCGTAAACACCGGGGAGCTGTTTTTT

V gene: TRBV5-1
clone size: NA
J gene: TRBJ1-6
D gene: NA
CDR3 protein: CASSLSSEDSPLHF
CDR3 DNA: TGCGCCAGCAGCTTGTCATCGGAGGATTCACCCCTCCACTTT

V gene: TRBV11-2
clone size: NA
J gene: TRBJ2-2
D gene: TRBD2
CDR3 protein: CASSLGFGGSPGELFF
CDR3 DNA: TGTGCCAGCAGCTTAGGCTTCGGGGGGTCCCCCGGGGAGCTGTTTTTT

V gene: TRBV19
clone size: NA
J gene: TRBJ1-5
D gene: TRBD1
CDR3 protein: CASSKQQGIGVYSNQPQHF
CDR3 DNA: TGTGCCAGTAGTAAACAACAGGGGATAGGAGTTTATAGCAATCAGCCCCAGCATTTT

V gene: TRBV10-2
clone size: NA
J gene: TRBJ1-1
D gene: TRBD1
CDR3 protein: CVSSLTGGTEAFF
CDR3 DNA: TGCGTCAGCAGTCTAACAGGGGGAACTGAAGCTTTCTTT

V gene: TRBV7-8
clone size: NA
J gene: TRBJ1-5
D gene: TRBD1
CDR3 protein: CASSLGTGGNQPQHF
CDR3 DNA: TGTGCCAGCAGCTTGGGGACAGGAGGCAATCAGCCCCAGCATTTT

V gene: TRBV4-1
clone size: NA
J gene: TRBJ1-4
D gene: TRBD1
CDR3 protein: CASSWTGGEKLFF
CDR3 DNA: TGCGCCAGCAGCTGGACAGGAGGTGAAAAACTGTTTTTT